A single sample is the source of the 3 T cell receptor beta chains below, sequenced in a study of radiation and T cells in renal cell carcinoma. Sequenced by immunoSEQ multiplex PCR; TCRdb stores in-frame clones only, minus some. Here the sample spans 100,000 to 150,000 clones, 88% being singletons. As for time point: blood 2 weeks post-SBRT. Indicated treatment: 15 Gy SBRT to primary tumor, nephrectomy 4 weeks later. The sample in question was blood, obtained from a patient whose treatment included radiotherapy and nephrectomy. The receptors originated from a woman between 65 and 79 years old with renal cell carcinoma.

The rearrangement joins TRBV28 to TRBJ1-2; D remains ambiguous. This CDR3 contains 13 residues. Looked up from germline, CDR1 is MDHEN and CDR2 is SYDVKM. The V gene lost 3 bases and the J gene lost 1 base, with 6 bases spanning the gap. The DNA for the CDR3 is TGTGCCAGCAGTTTCAGGATTAACTATGGCTACACCTTC. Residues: CASSFRINYGYTF.

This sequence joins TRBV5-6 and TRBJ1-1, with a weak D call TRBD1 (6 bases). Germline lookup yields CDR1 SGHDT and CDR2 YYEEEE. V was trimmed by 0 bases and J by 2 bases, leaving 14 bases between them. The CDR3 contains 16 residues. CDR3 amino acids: CASSLESGAANTEAFF. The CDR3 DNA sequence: TGTGCCAGCAGCTTGGAATCGGGGGCGGCAAACACTGAAGCTTTCTTT.

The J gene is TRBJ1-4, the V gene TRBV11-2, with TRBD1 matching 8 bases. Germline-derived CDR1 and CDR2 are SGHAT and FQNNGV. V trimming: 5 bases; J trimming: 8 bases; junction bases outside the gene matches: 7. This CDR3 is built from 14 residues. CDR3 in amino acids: CASSTRQGKEKLFF. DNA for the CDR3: TGTGCCAGCAGCACCAGACAGGGGAAAGAAAAACTGTTTTTT.